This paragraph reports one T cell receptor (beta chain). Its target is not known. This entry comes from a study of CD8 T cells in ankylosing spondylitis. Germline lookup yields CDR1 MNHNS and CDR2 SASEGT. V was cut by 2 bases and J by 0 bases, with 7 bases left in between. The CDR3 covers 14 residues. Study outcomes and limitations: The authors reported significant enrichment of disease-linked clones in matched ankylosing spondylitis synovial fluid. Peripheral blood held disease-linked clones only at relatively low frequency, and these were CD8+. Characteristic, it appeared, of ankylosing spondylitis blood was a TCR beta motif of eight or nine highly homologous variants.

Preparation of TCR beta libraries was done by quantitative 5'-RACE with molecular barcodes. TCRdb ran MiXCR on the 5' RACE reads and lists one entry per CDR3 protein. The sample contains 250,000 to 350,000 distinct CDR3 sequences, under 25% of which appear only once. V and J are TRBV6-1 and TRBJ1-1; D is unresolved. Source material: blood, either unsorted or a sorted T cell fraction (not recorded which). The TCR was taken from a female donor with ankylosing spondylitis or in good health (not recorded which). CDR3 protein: CASSEQRMNTEAFF. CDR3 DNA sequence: TGTGCCAGCAGTGAACAACGGATGAACACTGAAGCTTTCTTT.